The 25 T cell receptor beta chains below all came from one sample that was sequenced in a study of glioma-infiltrating T cells (dated by TCRdb to 2015 to 2016). TCRdb lists the instrument as Illumina MiSeq. TCR alpha and beta CDR3 regions were amplified with the iRepertoire nested amplicon-rescue multiplex PCR (arm-PCR) platform from RNA. The public reads were reanalyzed by TCRdb: fastp trimming at Q25, MiXCR alignment, in-frame beta chains only. One record per CDR3 amino acid sequence lists the most common genes and DNA. The sample table records 150,000 to 200,000 distinct CDR3 sequences; over 30% of these occur just once. Roughly 21% of the sample goes to the ten largest clones. The specimen was glioma tissue, nonneoplastic brain tissue, or PBMCs (not recorded which). These receptors all stem from a human donor with low-grade glioma or glioblastoma, undergoing nonglioma brain surgery, or in good health (not recorded which).

In this sample, this clonotype turned up many times. The rearrangement links TRBV6-1 to TRBJ2-1, with TRBD2 identical over 13 bases. The CDR3 has 15 residues. V dropped 7 bases and J dropped 9; count of bases not matched to a gene: 9. Germline CDR1 is MNHNS and CDR2 is SASEGT. In DNA, the CDR3 is TGTGCCAGCAACCAACTAGCGGGAGGGGCGGGTGAGCAGTTCTTC. Its translation: CASNQLAGGAGEQFF.

About this clonotype itself: A much larger clone sits a single nucleotide away, making a read error possible. This rearrangement joins TRBV7-2 to TRBJ1-2, with 7 bases lining up with TRBD1. Germline V lookup: CDR1 SGHTA, CDR2 FQGNSA. CDR3 length: 13 amino acids. Trimming cost V 6 bases and J 13 bases; bases outside gene matches: 14. CDR3 in amino acids: CASRSNGQEVVTF. DNA of the CDR3: TGTGCCAGCAGATCGAACGGACAGGAGGTAGTCACCTTC.

The chain couples TRBV4-1 to TRBJ2-2; 10 nucleotides align to TRBD1. There are 15 residues in the CDR3. V dropped 4 bases and J dropped 6; count of bases not matched to a gene: 5. Germline CDR1 MGHRA, CDR2 YSYEKL. The CDR3 nucleotides read TGCGCCAGCAGCCCCCGAGGACAGGGGGCCGGGGAGCTGTTTTTT. Protein: CASSPRGQGAGELFF.

This clonotype was picked up many times. This chain uses TRBV29-1 with TRBJ2-3; 7 bases fit TRBD2. J gave up 4 bases and V 5 bases, and 12 bases lay outside the gene matches. Germline V gives CDR1 SQVTM, CDR2 ANQGSEA. The CDR3 extends over 15 amino acids. In DNA, the CDR3 is TGCAGCGTTATTCGGGAGCGGGGCCGCGCAGATACGCAGTATTTT. Translated: CSVIRERGRADTQYF.

This clonotype was counted at least ten times. This CDR3 is CASSLESRGDEQETQYF. CDR3 DNA sequence: TGTGCCAGCAGCTTAGAGAGTAGGGGGGACGAACAAGAGACCCAGTACTTC. V usage is TRBV7-8 and J usage is TRBJ2-5; D assignment may be TRBD1 or TRBD2 (6 bases each). The germline CDR1 and CDR2 sequences are SGHVS and FQNEAQ. Trimming stripped 1 base from V and 2 bases from J, with 17 bases between. The CDR3 extends over 17 amino acids.

CDR3 in DNA: TGCGCCAGCAGCCAAGATCTCGGACAGGGGAGGGAGTACTTC. Residues: CASSQDLGQGREYF. J is TRBJ2-7 and V is TRBV4-1; 9 bases agree with TRBD1. The CDR3 runs 14 residues. Per germline, CDR1 MGHRA and CDR2 YSYEKL. V shed 0 bases and J 11 bases; nucleotides not matched to a gene: 8.

The chain recombines TRBV2 with TRBJ2-7; 9 bases are shared with TRBD1. Germline-derived CDR1 and CDR2 are SNHLY and FYNNEI. This CDR3 has 15 residues. The V gene end was trimmed by 6 bases and the J gene end by 2 bases; junction bases not matched to a gene: 8. The CDR3 loop reads CASRMTGGIAYEQYF. The CDR3 bases are TGTGCCAGCAGGATGACAGGGGGTATTGCCTACGAGCAGTACTTC.

J is TRBJ2-2 and V is TRBV2; D might be TRBD2 (7 bases). V was trimmed by 5 bases and J by 6 bases, leaving 16 bases between them. The germline V gene has CDR1 SNHLY and CDR2 FYNNEI. The CDR3 length is 15 residues. CDR3 amino acids: CASSLLRGRSGELFF. The CDR3 DNA reads TGTGCCAGCAGTTTATTGCGGGGGCGGTCCGGGGAGCTGTTTTTT.

The chain recombines TRBV19 with TRBJ2-5, with 10 bases that match TRBD2. The germline CDR1 and CDR2 sequences are LNHDA and SQIVND (reference sequence). The V gene end was trimmed by 5 bases and the J gene end by 5 bases; junction bases not matched to a gene: 2. The CDR3 length is 13 residues. CDR3 DNA sequence: TGTGCCAGTAGTTCAGCGGGAGGGGAGACCCAGTACTTC. It specifies CASSSAGGETQYF.

About this clonotype: This may be a read error, as it is one base from a much larger clone. The chain joins TRBV29-1 to TRBJ2-6; D gene uncertain. The CDR3 length is 13 residues. V lost 5 bases and J 2 bases, leaving 7 bases between the germline ends. From germline, CDR1 is SQVTM and CDR2 ANQGSEA. CDR3 residues: CSVTPPGANVLTF. CDR3 in DNA: TGCAGCGTTACACCCCCTGGGGCCAACGTCCTGACTTTC.

This clonotype was detected many times. The V gene is TRBV6-2 or TRBV6-3, the J gene TRBJ2-4, with D unclear. The V end was cut by 2 bases, the J end by 5 bases, with 16 bases between. This CDR3 is 16 amino acids long. Germline V gives CDR1 MNHEY, CDR2 SVGEGT. In DNA, the CDR3 is TGTGCCAGCAGTTACAGGCAGTTAATAGGCGAAAACATTCAGTACTTC. Amino acid sequence: CASSYRQLIGENIQYF.

This clonotype was recorded at least ten times. This chain links TRBV7-8 with TRBJ2-3; TRBD2 agrees at 13 bases. CDR3 length: 18 residues. V was clipped by 0 bases and J by 6 bases; unmatched bases: 9. Germline values: CDR1 SGHVS, CDR2 FQNEAQ. CDR3 DNA: TGTGCCAGCAGCTTAGCGCAACTAGCGGGAGGGCCGTCTGATACGCAGTATTTT. It is translated as CASSLAQLAGGPSDTQYF.

The chain joins TRBV5-4 to TRBJ2-2, with 8 bases identical to TRBD1. The J segment lost 1 base and the V segment lost 4 bases, leaving 6 bases of the junction unmatched. The germline gives CDR1 SGHNT, CDR2 YYREEE (reference sequence). CDR3 length: 16 amino acids. The CDR3 is CASSKPGQVNTGELFF. As DNA, the CDR3 is TGTGCCAGCAGCAAGCCGGGACAGGTGAACACCGGGGAGCTGTTTTTT.

This clonotype showed up just a few times. V and J are TRBV11-2 and TRBJ2-7; a possible D gene is TRBD2 (6 bases). The CDR3 runs to 17 residues. The germline CDR1 and CDR2 sequences are SGHAT and FQNNGV. V shed 4 bases and J shed 1 base, with 20 bases lying between them. The CDR3 loop is CASSSFRGTVISYEQYF. As DNA, the CDR3 is TGTGCCAGCAGCTCATTCCGAGGGACTGTCATATCCTACGAGCAGTACTTC.

This clonotype was detected a few times. The rearrangement links TRBV12-5 to TRBJ2-2; no reliable D call. V was pared by 0 bases and J by 3 bases, with 5 bases between. Germline assignment: CDR1 LGHNT and CDR2 FRNRAP. CDR3 length equals 14 residues. As DNA, the CDR3 is TGTGCTAGTGGTTTGGTGGAGTACACCGGGGAGCTGTTTTTT. Translated, it gives CASGLVEYTGELFF.

The table lists this clonotype with many counts. The V gene is TRBV7-2, the J gene TRBJ1-4, with unresolved D. The CDR3 is 13 residues long. Trimming cost V 5 bases and J 5 bases, with 9 bases left between them. Germline CDR1 is SGHTA and CDR2 is FQGNSA. The CDR3 DNA sequence: TGTGCCAGCAGCCCGAACCTAAATGAAAAACTGTTTTTT. Translation gives CASSPNLNEKLFF.

This clonotype was seen ten or more times. The chain uses TRBV2 and TRBJ2-1; D call uncertain. The CDR3 contains 13 residues. Germline lookup yields CDR1 SNHLY and CDR2 FYNNEI. V was pared by 6 bases and J by 7 bases, with 13 bases between. CDR3 in amino acids: CASSLYLGNEQFF. The DNA for the CDR3 is TGTGCCAGCAGCCTCTACCTAGGAAATGAGCAGTTCTTC.

This clonotype was seen ten or more times. This chain connects TRBV28 to TRBJ1-4, with D possibly TRBD1 on 6 matching bases. Trimming stripped 10 bases from V and 7 bases from J, with 19 bases between. Germline V gene data show CDR1 as MDHEN and CDR2 as SYDVKM. The CDR3 is made up of 14 amino acids. The DNA of the CDR3 is TGTGCCACCCTCACCGGGACAAAAGTTGAAAAACTGTTTTTT. It translates to CATLTGTKVEKLFF. Full variable domain (remainder filled in from reference TRBV28 and TRBJ1-4): DVKVTQSSRYLVKRTGEKVFLECVQDMDHENMFWYRQDPGLGLRLIYFSYDVKMKEKGDIPEGYSVSREKKERFSLILESASTNQTSMYLCATLTGTKVEKLFFGSGTQLSVL.

This clonotype was detected many times. The rearrangement joins TRBV20-1 to TRBJ2-7; D ambiguous. V was pared by 0 bases and J by 0 bases, with 9 bases between. Germline assignment: CDR1 DFQATT and CDR2 SNEGSKA (reference sequence). The CDR3 consists of 14 residues. The CDR3 bases are TGCAGTGCTAGAGATCCAGTGAGCTCCTACGAGCAGTACTTC. Translating gives CSARDPVSSYEQYF.

In its sample, this clonotype was seen many times. The rearrangement uses TRBV10-3 and TRBJ2-7, with 8 bases fitting TRBD1. This CDR3 contains 14 residues. Unmatched junction bases numbered 10, after V lost 10 bases and J lost 2 bases. Germline V gene sequence: CDR1 ENHRY, CDR2 SYGVKD. The CDR3 DNA sequence: TGTGCCACGGCAGGGGGCGCAGATCCCTACGAGCAGTACTTC. It codes for CATAGGADPYEQYF.

This clonotype was detected many times. The V gene is TRBV18, the J gene TRBJ2-7; TRBD1 aligns across 7 bases. Germline loops: CDR1 KGHSH, CDR2 LQKENI. With V trimmed by 0 bases and J by 4 bases, 6 bases remained unmatched. CDR3 length equals 15 residues. CDR3 protein: CASSPPGRQGYEQYF. CDR3 nucleotides: TGTGCCAGCTCACCACCGGGAAGACAGGGTTACGAGCAGTACTTC.

This chain uses TRBV3-1 with TRBJ2-2; 10 nucleotides match TRBD2. The CDR3 sequence is 16 residues long. Germline trimming cut 2 bases from V and 1 base from J; bases unmatched to any gene: 1. Germline V gene data show CDR1 as LGHDT and CDR2 as YNNKEL (reference sequence). The CDR3 is CASSQPSGRNTGELFF. CDR3 bases: TGTGCCAGCAGCCAACCTAGCGGGAGGAACACCGGGGAGCTGTTTTTT.

The chain has TRBV14 and TRBJ2-7; 8 bases are a match to TRBD2. Trimming at V came to 4 bases and at J to 1 base, leaving 15 bases not matched to a gene. CDR3 size: 18 residues. Germline V gene data show CDR1 as SGHDN and CDR2 as FVKESK. CDR3 region: CASSRNPVGLGTSYEQYF. In nucleotides, the CDR3 is TGTGCCAGCAGCCGTAACCCCGTGGGACTAGGTACATCCTACGAGCAGTACTTC.

The genes are TRBV2 and TRBJ2-7, with a weak D call TRBD1 (5 bases). Germline V gene sequence: CDR1 SNHLY, CDR2 FYNNEI. V lost 0 bases and J 1 base, leaving 7 bases between the germline ends. The CDR3 is 14 residues long. CDR3 nucleotide sequence: TGTGCCAGCAGTGAAGCAAGACAGTCCTACGAGCAGTACTTC. Amino acid sequence: CASSEARQSYEQYF.

Notes on this clonotype: With a much larger clone just one base away, this may be a read error. This chain uses TRBV7-2 with TRBJ2-7; a weak D match, TRBD2 (6 bases). Trimming removed 3 bases from V and 2 bases from J, with 14 bases in between. Germline V CDR1 and CDR2: SGHTA, FQGNSA. This CDR3 is built from 15 residues. CDR3 sequence: CASSFLASVTYEQYF. In nucleotides, the CDR3 is TGTGCCAGCAGCTTCCTGGCTAGCGTTACCTACGAGCAGTACTTC.